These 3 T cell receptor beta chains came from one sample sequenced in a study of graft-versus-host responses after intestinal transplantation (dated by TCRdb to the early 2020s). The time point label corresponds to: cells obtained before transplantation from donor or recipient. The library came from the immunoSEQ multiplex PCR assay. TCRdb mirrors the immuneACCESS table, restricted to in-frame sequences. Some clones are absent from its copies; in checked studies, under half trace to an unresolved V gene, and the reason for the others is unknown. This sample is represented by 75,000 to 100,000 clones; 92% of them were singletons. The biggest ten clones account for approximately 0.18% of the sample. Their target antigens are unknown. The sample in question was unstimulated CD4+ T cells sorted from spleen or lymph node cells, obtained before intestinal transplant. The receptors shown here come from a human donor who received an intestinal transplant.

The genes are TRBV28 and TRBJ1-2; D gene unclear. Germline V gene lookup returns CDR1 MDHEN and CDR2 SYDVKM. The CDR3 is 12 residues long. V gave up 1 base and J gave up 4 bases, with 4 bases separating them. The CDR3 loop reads CASSLSGYGYTF. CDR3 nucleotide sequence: TGTGCCAGCAGTTTATCCGGCTATGGCTACACCTTC.

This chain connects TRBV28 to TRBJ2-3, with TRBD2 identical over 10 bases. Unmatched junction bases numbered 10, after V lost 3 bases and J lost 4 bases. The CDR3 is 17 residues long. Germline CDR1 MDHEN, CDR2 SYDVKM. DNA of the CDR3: TGTGCCAGCAGTTTTTACGGAACTAGCGGGGAGCCAGATACGCAGTATTTT. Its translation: CASSFYGTSGEPDTQYF.

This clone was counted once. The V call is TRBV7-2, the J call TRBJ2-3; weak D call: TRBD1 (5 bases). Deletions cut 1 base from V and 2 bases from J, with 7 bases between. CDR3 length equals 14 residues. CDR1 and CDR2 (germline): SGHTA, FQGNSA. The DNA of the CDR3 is TGTGCCAGCAGCTTAGGACAGTACACAGATACGCAGTATTTT. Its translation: CASSLGQYTDTQYF.